The 26 T cell receptor beta chains below all came from one sample that was sequenced in a study of blood T cell repertoires in COVID-19. Profiling relied on immunoSEQ multiplex PCR, and the TCRdb table lists in-frame clones only, not all of them. This table holds about 240,000 clones, over 65% found once. The source material was peripheral blood. Receptor source: a woman of 80 years or more with acute or convalescent COVID-19.

The chain uses TRBV2 and TRBJ2-5; D is unclear. The CDR3 spans 11 residues. CDR1 SNHLY and CDR2 FYNNEI come from the germline V gene. V was cut by 7 bases and J by 2 bases, with 5 bases left in between. This CDR3 is CASTGQETQYF. DNA of the CDR3: TGTGCCAGCACCGGGCAAGAGACCCAGTACTTC.

This chain connects TRBV30 to TRBJ1-6; a possible D gene is TRBD1 (6 bases). V was cut by 0 bases and J by 7 bases, with 13 bases left in between. This CDR3 is built from 15 residues. Germline lookup yields CDR1 GTSNPN and CDR2 SVGIG (reference sequence). This CDR3 reads CAWSVSLQGNSPLHF. Written as DNA, the CDR3 is TGTGCCTGGAGTGTATCATTGCAGGGGAATTCACCCCTCCACTTT.

The chain carries TRBV5-1 and TRBJ1-2; tentative D call: TRBD1 (5 bases). Germline V gene sequence: CDR1 SGHRS, CDR2 YFSETQ. Trimming took off 4 bases at V and 8 bases at J, with 24 bases between the two ends. The CDR3 is 16 amino acids. This chain's CDR3 is CASSTQGSFIGTGYTF. The CDR3 nucleotides read TGCGCCAGCAGCACGCAGGGTTCGTTTATCGGCACGGGCTACACCTTC.

The chain is built from TRBV20-1 and TRBJ1-6; TRBD1 matches at 7 bases. Unmatched junction bases numbered 6, after V lost 3 bases and J lost 7 bases. The CDR3 consists of 14 residues. Germline V lookup: CDR1 DFQATT, CDR2 SNEGSKA (reference sequence). The CDR3 sequence: CSASSSGGNSPLHF. CDR3 nucleotides: TGCAGTGCTAGTAGTTCAGGGGGGAATTCACCCCTCCACTTT.

The genes are TRBV4-1 and TRBJ2-1, with TRBD1 matching over 7 bases. Losses at the gene ends were 4 bases for V and 4 bases for J; bases not matched to a gene: 7. The CDR3 sequence is 15 residues long. Germline values: CDR1 MGHRA, CDR2 YSYEKL. CDR3 loop: CASSLSGTEYNEQFF. DNA of the CDR3: TGCGCCAGCAGCCTTTCCGGGACAGAATACAATGAGCAGTTCTTC.

The chain couples TRBV5-1 to TRBJ2-2; 12 positions agree with TRBD2. The CDR3 has 16 residues. CDR1 SGHRS and CDR2 YFSETQ come from the germline V gene. Trimming took 4 bases from V and 6 from J; bases not matched to a gene: 7. The CDR3 DNA reads TGCGCCAGCAGCGGTGGACTAGCGGGAAGGGCCGGGGAGCTGTTTTTT. The encoded protein is CASSGGLAGRAGELFF.

The chain couples TRBV5-6 to TRBJ1-4; 7 nucleotides align to TRBD1. The CDR3 is 16 amino acids. CDR1 SGHDT and CDR2 YYEEEE come from the germline V gene. V shed 5 bases, J shed 2 bases, and the junction held 9 bases outside the gene matches. The CDR3 bases are TGTGCCAGCAGTTTAGACAGGGTCCTCACTAATGAAAAACTGTTTTTT. Protein: CASSLDRVLTNEKLFF. Together with reference TRBV5-6 and TRBJ1-4, the CDR3 gives the full variable domain: DAGVTQSPTHLIKTRGQQVTLRCSPKSGHDTVSWYQQALGQGPQFIFQYYEEEERQRGNFPDRFSGHQFPNYSSELNVNALLLGDSALYLCASSLDRVLTNEKLFFGSGTQLSVL.

Only a few counts were recorded for this clone. The chain links TRBV18 to TRBJ1-4, with D maybe TRBD1 (6 bases). The germline gives CDR1 KGHSH, CDR2 LQKENI. The CDR3 is made up of 15 amino acids. V dropped 3 bases and J dropped 0 bases, with 8 bases sitting between them. The CDR3 region is CASSPGQTTNEKLFF. In DNA, the CDR3 is TGTGCCAGCTCACCCGGACAGACAACTAATGAAAAACTGTTTTTT.

The CDR3 region is CASSRFGQGGRATEAFF. The CDR3 nucleotides read TGTGCCAGCAGCCGGTTCGGGCAGGGAGGGAGGGCAACTGAAGCTTTCTTT. The chain employs TRBV7-2 and TRBJ1-1; TRBD1 might be the D (5 bases). Looked up from germline, CDR1 is SGHTA and CDR2 is FQGNSA. V lost 5 bases, J lost 5 bases, and 24 bases lay in between. This CDR3 comprises 17 residues.

This rearrangement joins TRBV5-4 to TRBJ1-4; TRBD1 matches at 8 bases. V dropped 4 bases and J dropped 7; count of bases not matched to a gene: 3. Germline CDR1 and CDR2: SGHNT and YYREEE (reference sequence). CDR3 length: 13 residues. The CDR3 DNA reads TGTGCCAGCAGCCCCGACAGGGGTGAAAAACTGTTTTTT. Translation: CASSPDRGEKLFF.

V and J are TRBV6-5 and TRBJ1-1; no firm D call. Deletions cut 2 bases from V and 8 bases from J, with 15 bases between. Germline V gives CDR1 MNHEY, CDR2 SVGAGI. The CDR3 loop spans 14 amino acids. CDR3 nucleotide sequence: TGTGCCAGCAGTTACCAAGTGACAACCACGGAAGCTTTCTTT. It specifies CASSYQVTTTEAFF.

This sequence joins TRBV29-1 and TRBJ2-7, with a tentative D call TRBD2 (6 bases). Looked up from germline, CDR1 is SQVTM and CDR2 is ANQGSEA. The CDR3 totals 14 residues. V was shortened by 5 bases and J by 0 bases, with 14 bases between the two germline ends. CDR3: CSVRLGEASYEQYF. The CDR3 DNA follows: TGCAGCGTTCGGTTGGGGGAGGCCTCCTACGAGCAGTACTTC.

This rearrangement joins TRBV3-1 (or the pseudogene TRBV3-2) to TRBJ2-3, with 8 positions matching TRBD2. V was pared by 1 base and J by 8 bases, with 11 bases of the junction left unmatched. The CDR3 loop spans 16 amino acids. Germline loops: CDR1 LGHDT, CDR2 YNNKEL (reference sequence). The CDR3 loop is CASSQGGSGVRGTQYF. CDR3 coding DNA: TGTGCCAGCAGCCAAGGAGGTAGCGGGGTCCGAGGTACGCAGTATTTT.

This clone was found once. One junction end does not reproduce the germline sequence, and a read error may be involved. CDR3 residues: CAWSLGQGYHF. The CDR3 nucleotides read TGTGCCTGGAGTCTTGGACAGGGGTATCACTTC. This chain uses TRBV30 with TRBJ2-5; 9 bases align to TRBD1. From germline, CDR1 is GTSNPN and CDR2 SVGIG (reference sequence). This CDR3 spans 11 amino acids. Drawing the rest from reference TRBV30 and TRBJ2-5, the complete variable domain is SQTIHQWPATLVQPVGSPLSLECTVEGTSNPNLYWYRQAAGRGLQLLFYSVGIGQISSEVPQNLSASRPQDRQFILSSKKLLLSDSGFYLCAWSLGQGYHFGPGTRLLVL.

The chain links TRBV7-9 to TRBJ1-1; TRBD1 matches at 7 bases. V trimming: 5 bases; J trimming: 3 bases; junction bases outside the gene matches: 12. The germline CDR1 and CDR2 sequences are SEHNR and FQNEAQ (reference sequence). CDR3 length equals 16 residues. The CDR3, as DNA: TGTGCCAGCAGCCCTAATAGGGGGCGCTTGGACACTGAAGCTTTCTTT. Protein sequence: CASSPNRGRLDTEAFF.

The rearrangement links TRBV6-2 or TRBV6-3 to TRBJ2-5, with TRBD2 as a possible D gene (7 bases). CDR1 is MNHEY, CDR2 SVGEGT, per germline. The CDR3 extends over 17 amino acids. Trimming took off 6 bases at V and 4 bases at J, with 24 bases between the two ends. The CDR3 DNA reads as TGTGCCAGCAGCGAAATGACACAGGGAGGGGAGAGAGAGACCCAGTACTTC. Encoded protein: CASSEMTQGGERETQYF.

This chain links TRBV5-1 with TRBJ1-3; 7 bases are a match to TRBD1. The V gene's germline CDR1 is SGHRS and CDR2 YFSETQ. J gave up 3 bases and V 0 bases, and 6 bases lay outside the gene matches. The CDR3 extends over 16 amino acids. CDR3 region: CASSLDFRGYGNTIYF. The CDR3 nucleotides are TGCGCCAGCAGCTTGGACTTCAGGGGGTATGGAAACACCATATATTTT.

The chain joins TRBV27 to TRBJ1-2; 7 bases align to TRBD1. Germline loops: CDR1 MNHEY, CDR2 SMNVEV (reference sequence). The CDR3 has 13 amino acids. V trimming: 6 bases; J trimming: 7 bases; junction bases outside the gene matches: 8. The CDR3 nucleotides are TGTGCCAGCAGATCGACAGGGAGAGCTGGCTACACCTTC. It translates to CASRSTGRAGYTF.

This chain joins TRBV19 and TRBJ1-5; 9 positions match TRBD1. The CDR3 consists of 14 residues. Trimming cost V 7 bases and J 2 bases; bases outside gene matches: 3. Germline assignment: CDR1 LNHDA and CDR2 SQIVND (reference sequence). CDR3 region: CASMRTGGNQPQHF. The CDR3 DNA is TGTGCCAGTATGCGGACAGGGGGCAATCAGCCCCAGCATTTT. The full variable domain, its missing parts supplied by reference TRBV19 and TRBJ1-5, is DGGITQSPKYLFRKEGQNVTLSCEQNLNHDAMYWYRQDPGQGLRLIYYSQIVNDFQKGDIAEGYSVSREKKESFPLTVTSAQKNPTAFYLCASMRTGGNQPQHFGDGTRLSIL.

V is TRBV4-1 and J is TRBJ1-5, with D tentatively TRBD1 (5 bases). V was pared by 2 bases and J by 8 bases, with 13 bases between. Germline loops: CDR1 MGHRA, CDR2 YSYEKL. The CDR3 is 14 residues long. The chain's CDR3 is CASSQPTRGEPQHF. For the CDR3, the DNA is TGCGCCAGCAGCCAACCAACCCGGGGGGAGCCCCAGCATTTT.

The chain links TRBV6-1 to TRBJ1-5; D remains unclear. In germline, CDR1 is MNHNS, CDR2 SASEGT. CDR3 size: 13 residues. With 2 bases removed from V and 0 bases from J, the gap between germline ends came to 2 bases. CDR3 region: CASSELSNQPQHF. The CDR3 DNA sequence: TGTGCCAGCAGTGAACTTAGCAATCAGCCCCAGCATTTT.

The J gene is TRBJ1-2, the V gene TRBV5-1; D possibly corresponds to TRBD1 (6 bases). Germline V gene sequence: CDR1 SGHRS, CDR2 YFSETQ. The CDR3 is made up of 13 amino acids. The germline V and J ends were trimmed by 4 bases and 5 bases, with 12 bases remaining between them. CDR3 DNA: TGCGCCAGCAGCGGAACAGGGAGATATGGCTACACCTTC. Translation: CASSGTGRYGYTF.

The chain has TRBV13 and TRBJ1-1; D not resolved. The CDR3 totals 11 residues. Germline values: CDR1 PRHDT, CDR2 FYEKMQ (reference sequence). Trimming took 3 bases from V and 7 from J, leaving 6 bases between them. The CDR3 protein is CASSLRSEAFF. CDR3 nucleotides: TGTGCCAGCAGCTTGAGGAGTGAAGCTTTCTTT.

The chain employs TRBV6-5 and TRBJ1-1, with 7 nucleotides matching TRBD1. The V and J ends lost 7 bases and 1 base, in that order; junction bases with no gene match: 9. CDR3 length: 15 residues. Germline lookup yields CDR1 MNHEY and CDR2 SVGAGI. The CDR3 nucleotides read TGTGCCAGCACCGAAACAGGGGCCAGGAACACTGAAGCTTTCTTT. This codes for CASTETGARNTEAFF.

The chain carries TRBV20-1 and TRBJ2-5; 8 nucleotides agree with TRBD2. The CDR3 is 14 residues long. The trim removed 3 bases at V and 5 bases at J, leaving 8 bases unmatched. Looked up from germline, CDR1 is DFQATT and CDR2 is SNEGSKA (reference sequence). The CDR3 here is CSASRGGNGETQYF. CDR3 sequence (DNA): TGCAGTGCTAGTCGGGGGGGCAATGGTGAGACCCAGTACTTC.

The rearrangement links TRBV6-5 to TRBJ1-4; D is uncertain. V dropped 0 bases and J dropped 2 bases, with 7 bases sitting between them. CDR1 and CDR2 (germline): MNHEY, SVGAGI. CDR3 size: 15 residues. The CDR3 region has the DNA TGTGCCAGCAGTTACTCACCGACTACTAATGAAAAACTGTTTTTT. Translating it yields CASSYSPTTNEKLFF.